This TCR beta chain is from a study of tumor-infiltrating lymphocytes in primary liver carcinoma (dated 2017 in TCRdb). Regarding the study in general: Of the five patients (three men and two women, aged 30 to 69 years), four had hepatocellular carcinoma and one had combined HCC and intrahepatic cholangiocarcinoma. Roughly 3.5 to 7.5 million productive TCRbeta reads were obtained per sample, and no significant difference in read depth was found between tissue types. The study combined TCRbeta repertoire sequencing, expression microarrays and whole-exome sequencing across five regions of each liver tumor, with adjacent normal tissue and blood. Reproducibility between technical replicate repertoires was high, with correlation coefficients above 0.95 and mean shared-clone rates near 0.89. A total of about 35 specimens from 5 patients, comprising some 25 tumor regions, 5 adjacent noncancerous liver tissues and 5 peripheral blood samples, were covered by TCRbeta repertoire sequencing. The 25 or so tumor region samples were profiled with Agilent mRNA microarrays so that TCRbeta repertoire diversity could be related to the local molecular phenotype. The five patients had tumors staged T1-T3 N0M0, with maximum diameters ranging from about 4 to 11 cm.

Concerning this clonotype: Its antigen remains undetermined. At one end, the junction sequence differs from germline, possibly due to a read error.

TCRbeta-specific cDNA was reverse-transcribed from approximately 460 ng total RNA using a constant-region primer and ProtoScript II reverse transcriptase. The TCRbeta libraries were prepared through three rounds of nested multiplex PCR following a slightly modified ARM-PCR procedure. Multiplex TRBV1-TRBV30 forward primers and a Cbeta reverse primer were used in the first two PCR rounds, each of which was run for around 9 cycles. Sample barcodes and Illumina adapters were added in a final 25-cycle PCR using Deep VentR polymerase. Amplicons of 200-500 bp were gel-purified with a QIAquick gel extraction kit before sequencing. TCRbeta amplicons were sequenced on an Illumina HiSeq 2500 with 250-bp paired-end reads. In the paper's pipeline: Quality trimming of reads was performed with Trimmomatic v0.33, and paired reads were merged with FLASH v1.2.11 so that full CDR3 sequences could be recovered. V, D and J germline segments were assigned to the rearranged TCRbeta sequences using MiGEC v1.2.1b. VDJtools v1.0.0 computed clonotype statistics and Shannon-Wiener diversity indices. To cut down on sampling bias, every analysis after diversity analysis relied on just the 250 most abundant clonotypes from each sample. The public reads were run again by TCRdb, first through fastp at Q25 and then through MiXCR, and only productive beta chains were kept. Rows are combined by CDR3 protein, so each entry shows the most common genes and DNA. The V and J calls here are based on TCRdb, not the publication. Within this sample are tens of thousands of distinct CDR3 sequences, with about two thirds of them counted one time only. Clones ranked in the top ten supply 29% of the sample.

Study-wide findings and limitations: Pairs of tumor regions showed greater repertoire overlap (mean 36%) than tumor-adjacent pairs (approximately 17%) or tumor-blood pairs (about 15%), which is consistent with antigen-driven expansion. Only the TCR beta chain was sequenced, so true repertoire diversity is likely underestimated because unpaired alpha chains were not captured. A significantly larger repertoire fraction was made up by the top 250 clones in tumors than in blood (p = 0.039). The study included only four or five patients, and the authors note findings should be validated in a larger study. Just about 7.5-25% of top clones turned up in all five regions of a tumor, which suggests spatial heterogeneity among tumor-infiltrating T cells. Because the samples were bulk and unsorted, CD4+ and CD8+ T cell repertoires could not be compared.

The germline V gene gives CDR1 as SQVTM and CDR2 as ANQGSEA. The CDR3 spans 14 residues, from the cysteine through the phenylalanine. Only CDR3 DNA remains: 42 bases, in frame from the first base. Total RNA and DNA were co-extracted without cell sorting from around 20-30 mg of bulk tissue using the AllPrep DNA/RNA mini kit. Surgical resection was performed in China between November 2015 and early 2016 on about 5 patients with histopathologically diagnosed primary liver carcinoma. Patients had chronic HBV infection and were treatment-naive at sampling. Five spatially separated regions were sampled per tumor: superior, inferior, left-lateral and right-lateral poles, plus the tumor centre. According to histology, viable tumor cells made up more than 90% of every tumor sample. Fresh tumor and adjacent tissue pieces were bisected; one half was stored in RNAlater at -80°C, the other sent for histology.

The sequence derives from a man aged 35-49 years with primary liver carcinoma and hepatitis B virus infection. The sequence links TRBV29-1 to TRBJ2-6, with a weak D call of TRBD1 (5 bases match). The specimen was liver tumor tissue from sampling region 5. The meaning of the sample's cell subset or site label: tumor region T5, tumor centre. The nucleotides are TGCAGCGTTGAAGGTGGGCCTGGGGCCAATGTCCTGGCTTTC. Its protein is CSVEGGPGANVLAF.